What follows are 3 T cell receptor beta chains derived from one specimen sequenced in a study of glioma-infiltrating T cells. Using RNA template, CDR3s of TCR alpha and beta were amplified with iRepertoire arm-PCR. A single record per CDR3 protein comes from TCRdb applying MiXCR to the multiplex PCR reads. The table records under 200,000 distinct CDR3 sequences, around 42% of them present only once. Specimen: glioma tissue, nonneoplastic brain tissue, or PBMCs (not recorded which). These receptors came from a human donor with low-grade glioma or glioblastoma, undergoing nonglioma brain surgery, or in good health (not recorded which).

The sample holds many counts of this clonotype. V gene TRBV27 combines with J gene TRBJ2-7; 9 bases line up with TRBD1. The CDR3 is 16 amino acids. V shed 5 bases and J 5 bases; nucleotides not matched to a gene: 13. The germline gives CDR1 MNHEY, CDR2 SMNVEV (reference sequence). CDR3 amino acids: CASSPNTGGRWNEQYF. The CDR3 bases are TGTGCCAGCAGTCCAAATACAGGGGGCAGGTGGAACGAGCAGTACTTC.

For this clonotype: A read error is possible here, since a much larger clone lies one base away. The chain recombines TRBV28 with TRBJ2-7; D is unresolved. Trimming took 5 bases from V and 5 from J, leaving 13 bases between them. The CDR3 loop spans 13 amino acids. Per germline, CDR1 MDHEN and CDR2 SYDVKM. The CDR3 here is CASSGVRPDEQYF. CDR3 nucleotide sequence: TGTGCCAGCAGTGGGGTGAGACCCGACGAGCAGTACTTC.

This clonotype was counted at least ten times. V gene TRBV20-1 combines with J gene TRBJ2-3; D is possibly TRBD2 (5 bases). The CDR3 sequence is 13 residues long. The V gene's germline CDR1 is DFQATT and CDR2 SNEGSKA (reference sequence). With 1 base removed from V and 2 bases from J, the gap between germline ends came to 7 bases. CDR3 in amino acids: CSARVTITDTQYF. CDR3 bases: TGCAGTGCTAGAGTGACTATCACAGATACGCAGTATTTT.